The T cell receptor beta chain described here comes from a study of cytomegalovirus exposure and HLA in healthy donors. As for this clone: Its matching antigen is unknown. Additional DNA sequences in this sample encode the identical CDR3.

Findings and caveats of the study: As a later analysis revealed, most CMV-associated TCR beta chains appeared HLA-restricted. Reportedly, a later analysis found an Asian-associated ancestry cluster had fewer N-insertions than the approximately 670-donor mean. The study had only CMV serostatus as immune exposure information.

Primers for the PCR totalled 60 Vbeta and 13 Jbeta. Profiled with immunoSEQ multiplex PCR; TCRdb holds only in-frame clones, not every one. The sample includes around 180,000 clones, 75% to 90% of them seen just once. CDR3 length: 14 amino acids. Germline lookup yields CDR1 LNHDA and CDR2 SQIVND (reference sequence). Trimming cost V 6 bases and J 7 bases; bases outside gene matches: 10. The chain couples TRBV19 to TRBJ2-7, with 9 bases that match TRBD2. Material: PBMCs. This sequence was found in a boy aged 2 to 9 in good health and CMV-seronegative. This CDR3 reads CASRGTSTMGEQYF. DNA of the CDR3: TGTGCCAGTAGGGGGACTAGCACGATGGGTGAGCAGTACTTC.